This entry lists 27 T cell receptor beta chains sequenced from one sample in a study of T cell responses to AZD1222 COVID-19 vaccine. Libraries were prepared by immunoSEQ multiplex PCR; TCRdb keeps only in-frame clonotypes and omits some of them. The sample yields more than 100,000 clones, around 92% seen once. This specimen consisted of peripheral blood, obtained on day 0 of AZD1222 vaccination. The receptors shown here come from an adult in good health.

The rearrangement links TRBV10-3 to TRBJ2-3, with a weak D call TRBD2 (6 bases). Germline CDR1 is ENHRY and CDR2 is SYGVKD. The CDR3 runs to 16 residues. Trimming took 3 bases from V and 0 from J, leaving 13 bases between them. CDR3 residues: CAISELLADSTDTQYF. As DNA, the CDR3 is TGTGCCATCAGTGAATTACTAGCAGATAGCACAGATACGCAGTATTTT.

The J gene is TRBJ2-3, the V gene TRBV24-1; a possible D gene is TRBD2 (6 bases). Germline CDR1 reads KGHDR; CDR2 reads SFDVKD. Trimming took 10 bases from V and 0 from J, leaving 10 bases between them. This CDR3 comprises 13 residues. As DNA, the CDR3 is TGTGCCACTGGGGCGGGAAGCACAGATACGCAGTATTTT. This codes for CATGAGSTDTQYF.

The V gene is TRBV5-1, the J gene TRBJ2-2; 7 nucleotides agree with TRBD2. Germline V gene sequence: CDR1 SGHRS, CDR2 YFSETQ. Trimming at V came to 5 bases and at J to 4 bases, leaving 5 bases not matched to a gene. The CDR3 runs 14 residues. As DNA, the CDR3 is TGCGCCAGCAGGGCGGGAGCCAGCACCGGGGAGCTGTTTTTT. Amino acids: CASRAGASTGELFF.

The sample holds one count of this clone. The rearrangement joins TRBV9 to TRBJ1-2, with no clear D. V shed 0 bases and J shed 7 bases, with 13 bases lying between them. Germline CDR1 SGDLS, CDR2 YYNGEE. The CDR3 spans 14 residues. In DNA, the CDR3 is TGTGCCAGCAGCGTAGGGGGTCAGGAGGGTGGCTACACCTTC. Protein: CASSVGGQEGGYTF.

The chain couples TRBV14 to TRBJ2-7; the D is unclear. The V end lost 5 bases, the J end lost 3 bases, and 8 bases lay between the germline ends. In germline, CDR1 is SGHDN, CDR2 FVKESK. This CDR3 contains 12 residues. CDR3 nucleotide sequence: TGTGCCAGCAGCTTGACACGCTACGAGCAGTACTTC. Translated: CASSLTRYEQYF.

The chain is built from TRBV11-3 and TRBJ2-4, with a possible D match to TRBD1 (5 bases). The CDR3 is made up of 19 amino acids. Trimming removed 1 base from V and 1 base from J, with 20 bases in between. Per the germline V gene, CDR1 is SGHNT and CDR2 is YENEEA. CDR3 DNA sequence: TGTGCCAGCAGCTTAGTCCCATGTACCCAACAGGTTGCCAAAAACATTCAGTACTTC. Translated: CASSLVPCTQQVAKNIQYF.

The chain carries TRBV19 and TRBJ1-5, with 9 bases fitting TRBD1. There are 15 residues in the CDR3. V was pared by 4 bases and J by 1 base, with 2 bases of the junction left unmatched. Germline V gives CDR1 LNHDA, CDR2 SQIVND (reference sequence). CDR3 nucleotide sequence: TGTGCCAGTAGTAGACAGGGGGAAAGCAATCAGCCCCAGCATTTT. As protein: CASSRQGESNQPQHF.

V usage is TRBV9 and J usage is TRBJ1-2; D uncertain. From germline, CDR1 is SGDLS and CDR2 YYNGEE. V was trimmed by 0 bases and J by 3 bases, leaving 9 bases between them. This CDR3 spans 14 amino acids. The CDR3 protein is CASSVEGTDYGYTF. CDR3 sequence (DNA): TGTGCCAGCAGCGTAGAGGGAACCGACTATGGCTACACCTTC.

This clone was seen more than once but under ten times. V is TRBV19 and J is TRBJ2-3, with a possible D match to TRBD1 (7 bases). Per germline, CDR1 LNHDA and CDR2 SQIVND (reference sequence). The CDR3 consists of 13 residues. The V end was cut by 6 bases, the J end by 4 bases, with 11 bases between. The CDR3, as DNA: TGTGCCAGTAGAGACAGGGAGGCAGATACGCAGTATTTT. Its translation: CASRDREADTQYF. Full variable domain (rest looked up from reference TRBV19 and TRBJ2-3): DGGITQSPKYLFRKEGQNVTLSCEQNLNHDAMYWYRQDPGQGLRLIYYSQIVNDFQKGDIAEGYSVSREKKESFPLTVTSAQKNPTAFYLCASRDREADTQYFGPGTRLTVL.

This rearrangement joins TRBV6-4 to TRBJ2-3; TRBD1 aligns across 8 bases. In germline, CDR1 is MRHNA, CDR2 SNTAGT. The junction had 7 bases not matched to a gene; V was cut back by 5 bases and J by 3 bases. CDR3 length: 15 residues. The CDR3 spells CASSTGGTSTDTQYF. The CDR3 DNA reads as TGTGCCAGCAGTACAGGGGGAACTTCGACAGATACGCAGTATTTT.

This clone has a handful of counts. V usage is TRBV27 and J usage is TRBJ2-1; D is unclear. The CDR3 runs 14 residues. Trimming shortened V by 2 bases and J by 3 bases, and 8 bases separated the two germline ends. Germline V gene lookup returns CDR1 MNHEY and CDR2 SMNVEV (reference sequence). In DNA, the CDR3 is TGTGCCAGCAGTTTACAAGACATCTACAATGAGCAGTTCTTC. This encodes CASSLQDIYNEQFF.

The gene calls are TRBV28 and TRBJ1-3, with D uncertain. Germline V gives CDR1 MDHEN, CDR2 SYDVKM. V shed 3 bases and J shed 0 bases, with 15 bases lying between them. This CDR3 spans 17 amino acids. The CDR3 reads CASSFVPGIISGNTIYF. The CDR3 nucleotides read TGTGCCAGCAGTTTTGTCCCAGGAATCATCTCTGGAAACACCATATATTTT.

This rearrangement joins TRBV4-2 to TRBJ2-4; D is perhaps TRBD1 (7 bases). Trimming removed 2 bases from V and 5 bases from J, with 13 bases in between. This CDR3 is 15 amino acids long. CDR1 is LGHNA and CDR2 is YNFKEQ in the germline V gene. The CDR3 DNA reads as TGTGCCAGCAGCCAACCGACAGGGAGGCAAAACATTCAGTACTTC. Translated, it gives CASSQPTGRQNIQYF.

V is TRBV5-1 and J is TRBJ1-3, with D tentatively TRBD1 (5 bases). Trimming stripped 0 bases from V and 0 bases from J, with 10 bases between. CDR3 length: 16 residues. Germline CDR1 SGHRS, CDR2 YFSETQ. The CDR3 nucleotides read TGCGCCAGCAGCTTGGTGGGGCTTAGCTCTGGAAACACCATATATTTT. Residues: CASSLVGLSSGNTIYF.

V usage is TRBV18 and J usage is TRBJ2-2; TRBD1 agrees at 9 bases. Per germline, CDR1 KGHSH and CDR2 LQKENI. This CDR3 has 16 amino acids. V was pared by 4 bases and J by 6 bases, with 9 bases of the junction left unmatched. In nucleotides, the CDR3 is TGTGCCAGCTCACTCCGGACAGGGGCCGACCCCGGGGAGCTGTTTTTT. Protein product: CASSLRTGADPGELFF.

Only a few counts were recorded for this clone. This chain uses TRBV10-3 with TRBJ2-1, with D perhaps matching TRBD2 (6 bases). CDR3 size: 17 residues. Germline lookup yields CDR1 ENHRY and CDR2 SYGVKD. The V and J ends lost 3 bases and 9 bases respectively, with 24 bases between them. Here the CDR3 DNA reads TGTGCCATCAGTGAAGGGCGGGAAGAGCTATTCGGTAGTGAGCAGTTCTTC. Protein: CAISEGREELFGSEQFF.

The rearrangement joins TRBV6-6 to TRBJ1-2; 8 bases are a match to TRBD1. V lost 7 bases to trimming and J lost 7 bases; unmatched junction nucleotides: 8. The CDR3 covers 13 residues. Per germline, CDR1 MNHNY and CDR2 SVGAGI (reference sequence). CDR3 nucleotide sequence: TGTGCCAGCAACCCAGGGGGCTCAAGTGGCTACACCTTC. Translating it yields CASNPGGSSGYTF.

This clone occurred once. The chain carries TRBV29-1 and TRBJ1-4; 7 bases agree with TRBD1. CDR1 and CDR2 from the germline V gene are SQVTM and ANQGSEA. The CDR3 spans 17 residues. With V trimmed by 1 base and J by 0 bases, 8 bases remained unmatched. The CDR3 DNA reads TGCAGCGTTGAAGTCTTGGGAGACAGGGCAACTAATGAAAAACTGTTTTTT. It codes for CSVEVLGDRATNEKLFF.

V gene TRBV3-1 (or the pseudogene TRBV3-2) combines with J gene TRBJ2-5, with 9 bases matching TRBD2. The CDR3 runs 16 residues. Germline V gene data show CDR1 as LGHDT and CDR2 as YNNKEL (reference sequence). The J segment lost 5 bases and the V segment lost 1 base, leaving 8 bases of the junction unmatched. This CDR3 is CASSQGLAGEGETQYF. The CDR3, as DNA: TGTGCCAGCAGCCAAGGGTTAGCGGGAGAGGGGGAGACCCAGTACTTC.

J is TRBJ1-1 and V is TRBV5-1; TRBD1 might be the D (5 bases). The CDR3 covers 13 residues. V was cut by 0 bases and J by 4 bases, with 7 bases left in between. Looked up from germline, CDR1 is SGHRS and CDR2 is YFSETQ. In DNA form, the CDR3 reads TGCGCCAGCAGCTTGGATGGGGGCACTGAAGCTTTCTTT. Protein product: CASSLDGGTEAFF. Variable domain in full (rest from reference TRBV5-1 and TRBJ1-1): KAGVTQTPRYLIKTRGQQVTLSCSPISGHRSVSWYQQTPGQGLQFLFEYFSETQRNKGNFPGRFSGRQFSNSRSEMNVSTLELGDSALYLCASSLDGGTEAFFGQGTRLTVV.

For this clone: The germline gene is not matched at one end of the junction; a read error may be the cause. V usage is TRBV7-9 and J usage is TRBJ1-2, with TRBD1 matching over 7 bases. The germline V gene encodes CDR1 SEHNR and CDR2 FQNEAQ (reference sequence). CDR3 size: 12 residues. In DNA, the CDR3 is TGTGCCAGCAGCTTGGGGGACAGCCAAGCTCACTTC. Translated: CASSLGDSQAHF.

The V gene is TRBV6-1, the J gene TRBJ1-1; no definite D call. This CDR3 is built from 15 residues. Germline V gene data show CDR1 as MNHNS and CDR2 as SASEGT. Deletions cut 0 bases from V and 1 base from J, with 9 bases between. This chain's CDR3 is CASSEATMGNTEAFF. CDR3 DNA sequence: TGTGCCAGCAGTGAAGCCACGATGGGGAACACTGAAGCTTTCTTT.

This clone was observed a few times. The chain uses TRBV24-1 and TRBJ2-1, with D unclear. There are 14 residues in the CDR3. V gave up 0 bases and J gave up 10 bases, with 12 bases separating them. Germline V gives CDR1 KGHDR, CDR2 SFDVKD. In DNA, the CDR3 is TGTGCCACCAGTGATTTGGAACCCCTGGGAGAGCAGTTCTTC. Amino acids: CATSDLEPLGEQFF.

The J gene is TRBJ2-3, the V gene TRBV19; 7 bases fit TRBD2. This CDR3 has 15 amino acids. J lost 4 bases, V lost 6 bases, and 10 bases had no gene match. Germline loops: CDR1 LNHDA, CDR2 SQIVND (reference sequence). DNA of the CDR3: TGTGCCAGTAGACCCTTATGGGGGGGGGCAGATACGCAGTATTTT. The encoded protein is CASRPLWGGADTQYF.

The chain joins TRBV5-1 to TRBJ1-4; TRBD1 is a possible D gene (5 bases). The V end lost 1 base, the J end lost 1 base, and 14 bases lay between the germline ends. This CDR3 spans 17 amino acids. The V gene's germline CDR1 is SGHRS and CDR2 YFSETQ. CDR3 sequence reads: CASSLKRDGGTNEKLFF. The CDR3 DNA follows: TGCGCCAGCAGCTTGAAAAGGGATGGGGGAACTAATGAAAAACTGTTTTTT.

This clone was detected a few times. This sequence joins TRBV5-5 and TRBJ1-5; TRBD1 matches 10 bases. This CDR3 is built from 17 residues. V shed 2 bases and J 1 base; nucleotides not matched to a gene: 6. CDR1 and CDR2 (germline): SGHKS, YYEKEE (reference sequence). DNA for the CDR3: TGTGCCAGCAGCTTAGTCCCGGGACAGGGGAGCAATCAGCCCCAGCATTTT. Translating it yields CASSLVPGQGSNQPQHF.

This sequence joins TRBV18 and TRBJ2-7, with TRBD1 matching 8 bases. Trimming cost V 3 bases and J 1 base; bases outside gene matches: 2. CDR3 length equals 14 residues. Germline V lookup: CDR1 KGHSH, CDR2 LQKENI. The CDR3 reads CASSPGQESYEQYF. The DNA for the CDR3 is TGTGCCAGCTCACCGGGACAGGAGTCCTACGAGCAGTACTTC.